This TCR beta chain originates from a study of T-cell memory formation after mild COVID-19. Concerning this clonotype itself: What it binds is not known.

CDR1 is SGDLS, CDR2 YYNGEE, per germline. V lost 0 bases and J 4 bases, leaving 13 bases between the germline ends. This CDR3 is 15 amino acids long. Study conclusions and caveats: Clones that got smaller from day 15 to 85 had even CD4/CD8, while clones growing later tipped toward CD4+. CD8+ contracting clones occupied EMRA, while CD4+ ones occupied mainly CM and EM.

TCRdb reprocessed the 5' RACE reads via MiXCR and lists one record per CDR3 protein. The sample records roughly 110,000 distinct CDR3 sequences, roughly 12% being singletons. The material sequenced was PBMCs or a T cell subset sorted from them (not recorded which). The chain links TRBV9 to TRBJ2-5; possibly TRBD2 for D (6 bases). The origin of this receptor is an adult woman who had mild COVID-19 (a few samples of this study predate the infection). Cell type and time point are not known. The chain's CDR3 is CASSVGVSGGETQYF. CDR3 coding DNA: TGTGCCAGCAGCGTAGGGGTTAGCGGAGGAGAGACCCAGTACTTC.